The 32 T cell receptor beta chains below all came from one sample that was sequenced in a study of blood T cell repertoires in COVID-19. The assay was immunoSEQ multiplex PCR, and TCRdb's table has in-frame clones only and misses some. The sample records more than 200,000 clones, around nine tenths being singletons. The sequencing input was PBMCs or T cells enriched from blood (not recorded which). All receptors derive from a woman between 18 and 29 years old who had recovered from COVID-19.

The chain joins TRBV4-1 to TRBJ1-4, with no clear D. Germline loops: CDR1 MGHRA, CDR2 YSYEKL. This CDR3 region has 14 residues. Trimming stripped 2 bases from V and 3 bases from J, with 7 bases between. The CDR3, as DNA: TGCGCCAGCAGCCAATACGTAGCTAATGAAAAACTGTTTTTT. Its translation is CASSQYVANEKLFF.

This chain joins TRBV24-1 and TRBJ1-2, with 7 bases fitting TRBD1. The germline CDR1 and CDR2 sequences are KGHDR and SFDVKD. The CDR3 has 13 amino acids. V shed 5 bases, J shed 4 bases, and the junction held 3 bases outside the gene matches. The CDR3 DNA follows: TGTGCCACCAGTGGCGGGACAGTCTATGGCTACACCTTC. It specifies CATSGGTVYGYTF.

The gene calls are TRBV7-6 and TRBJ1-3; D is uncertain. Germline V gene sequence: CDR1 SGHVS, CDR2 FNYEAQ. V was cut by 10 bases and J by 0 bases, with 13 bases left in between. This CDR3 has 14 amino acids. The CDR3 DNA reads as TGTGCCACTTCGGGAGGTTTCTCTGGAAACACCATATATTTT. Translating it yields CATSGGFSGNTIYF. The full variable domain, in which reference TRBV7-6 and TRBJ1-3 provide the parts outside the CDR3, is GAGVSQSPRYKVTKRGQDVALRCDPISGHVSLYWYRQALGQGPEFLTYFNYEAQQDKSGLPNDRFSAERPEGSISTLTIQRTEQRDSAMYRCATSGGFSGNTIYFGEGSWLTVV.

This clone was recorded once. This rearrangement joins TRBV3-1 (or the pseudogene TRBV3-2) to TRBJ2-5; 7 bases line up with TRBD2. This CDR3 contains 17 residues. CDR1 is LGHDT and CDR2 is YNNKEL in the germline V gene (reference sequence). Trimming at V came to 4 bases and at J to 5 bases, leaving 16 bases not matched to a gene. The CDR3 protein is CASSPLGTSALRETQYF. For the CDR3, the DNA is TGTGCCAGCAGCCCCCTCGGAACTAGCGCCCTCCGGGAGACCCAGTACTTC.

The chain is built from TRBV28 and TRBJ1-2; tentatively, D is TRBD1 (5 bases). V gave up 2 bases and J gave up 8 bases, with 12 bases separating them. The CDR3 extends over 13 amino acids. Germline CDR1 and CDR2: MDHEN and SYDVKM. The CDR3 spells CASSLDGGSGYTF. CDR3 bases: TGTGCCAGCAGTTTAGACGGGGGATCCGGCTACACCTTC.

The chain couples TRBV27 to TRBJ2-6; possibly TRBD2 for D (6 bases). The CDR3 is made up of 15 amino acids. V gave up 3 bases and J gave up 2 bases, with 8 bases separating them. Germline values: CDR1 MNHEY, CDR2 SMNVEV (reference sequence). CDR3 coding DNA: TGTGCCAGCAGTTTCCCGGGGGCTGGGGCCAACGTCCTGACTTTC. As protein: CASSFPGAGANVLTF.

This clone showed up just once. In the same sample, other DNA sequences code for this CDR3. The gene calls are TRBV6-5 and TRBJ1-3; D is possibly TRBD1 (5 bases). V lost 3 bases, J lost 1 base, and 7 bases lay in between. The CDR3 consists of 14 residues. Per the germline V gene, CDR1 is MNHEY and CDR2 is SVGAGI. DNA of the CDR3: TGTGCCAGCAGTTATCGGGGGTCTGGAAACACCATATATTTT. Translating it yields CASSYRGSGNTIYF.

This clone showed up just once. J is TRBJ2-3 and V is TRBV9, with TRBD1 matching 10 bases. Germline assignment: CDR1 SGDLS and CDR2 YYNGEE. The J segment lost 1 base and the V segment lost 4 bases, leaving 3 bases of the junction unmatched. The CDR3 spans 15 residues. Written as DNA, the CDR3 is TGTGCCAGCAGCAAAGGGACAGGGGGCACAGATACGCAGTATTTT. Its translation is CASSKGTGGTDTQYF.

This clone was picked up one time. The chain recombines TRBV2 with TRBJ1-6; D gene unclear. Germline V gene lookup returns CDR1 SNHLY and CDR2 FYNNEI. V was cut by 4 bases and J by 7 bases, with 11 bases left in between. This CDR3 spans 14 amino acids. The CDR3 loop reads CASSAGPLNSPLHF. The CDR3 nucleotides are TGTGCCAGCAGTGCAGGCCCTTTGAATTCACCCCTCCACTTT.

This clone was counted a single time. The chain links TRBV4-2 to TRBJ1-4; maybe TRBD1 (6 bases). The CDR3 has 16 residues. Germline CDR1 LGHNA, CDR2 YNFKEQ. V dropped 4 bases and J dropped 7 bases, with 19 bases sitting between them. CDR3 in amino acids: CASSPSPGQRLEKLFF. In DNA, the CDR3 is TGTGCCAGCAGCCCGTCTCCCGGACAGCGGCTTGAAAAACTGTTTTTT.

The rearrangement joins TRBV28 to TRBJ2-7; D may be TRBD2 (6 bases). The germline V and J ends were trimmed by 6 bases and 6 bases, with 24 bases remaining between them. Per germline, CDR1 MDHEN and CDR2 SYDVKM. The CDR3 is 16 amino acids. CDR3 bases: TGTGCCAGCAGCGCTTTGGGGGGTGGGCCGAAGGTCGAGCAGTACTTC. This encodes CASSALGGGPKVEQYF.

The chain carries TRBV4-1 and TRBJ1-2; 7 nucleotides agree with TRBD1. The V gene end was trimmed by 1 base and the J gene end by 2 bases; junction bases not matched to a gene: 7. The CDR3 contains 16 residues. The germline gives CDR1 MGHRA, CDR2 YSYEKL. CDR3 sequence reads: CASSQGNRGINYGYTF. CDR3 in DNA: TGCGCCAGCAGCCAAGGAAACAGGGGAATCAACTATGGCTACACCTTC.

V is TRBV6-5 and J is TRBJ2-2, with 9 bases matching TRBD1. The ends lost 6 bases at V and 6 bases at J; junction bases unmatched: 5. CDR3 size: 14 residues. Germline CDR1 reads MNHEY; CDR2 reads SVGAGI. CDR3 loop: CASSKDRGAGELFF. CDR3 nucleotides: TGTGCCAGCAGCAAAGACAGGGGGGCCGGGGAGCTGTTTTTT.

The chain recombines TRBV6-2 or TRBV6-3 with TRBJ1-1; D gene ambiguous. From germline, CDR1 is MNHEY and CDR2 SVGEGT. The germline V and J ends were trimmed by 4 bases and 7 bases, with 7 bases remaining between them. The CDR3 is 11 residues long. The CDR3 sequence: CASSWEYEAFF. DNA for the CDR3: TGTGCCAGCAGTTGGGAGTATGAAGCTTTCTTT.

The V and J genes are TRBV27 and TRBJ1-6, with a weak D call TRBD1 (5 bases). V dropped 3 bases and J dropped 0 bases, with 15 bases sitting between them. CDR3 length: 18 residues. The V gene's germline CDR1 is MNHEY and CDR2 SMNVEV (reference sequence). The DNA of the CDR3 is TGTGCCAGCAGTTTTGACGGACACTTGAACTCCTATAATTCACCCCTCCACTTT. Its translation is CASSFDGHLNSYNSPLHF.

The CDR3 DNA follows: TGTGCCAGCAGCAAGACAGGGGGCGCAGGACAGCCCCAGCATTTT. As protein: CASSKTGGAGQPQHF. The rearrangement joins TRBV9 to TRBJ1-5; the match to TRBD1 covers 10 bases. This CDR3 is built from 15 residues. V shed 4 bases and J 7 bases; nucleotides not matched to a gene: 8. Germline loops: CDR1 SGDLS, CDR2 YYNGEE.

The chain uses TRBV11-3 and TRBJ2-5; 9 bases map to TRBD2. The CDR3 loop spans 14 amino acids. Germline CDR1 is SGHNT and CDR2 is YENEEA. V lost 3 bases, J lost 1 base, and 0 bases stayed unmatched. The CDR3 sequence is CASSFSGGQETQYF. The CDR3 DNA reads TGTGCCAGCAGCTTTAGCGGGGGCCAAGAGACCCAGTACTTC.

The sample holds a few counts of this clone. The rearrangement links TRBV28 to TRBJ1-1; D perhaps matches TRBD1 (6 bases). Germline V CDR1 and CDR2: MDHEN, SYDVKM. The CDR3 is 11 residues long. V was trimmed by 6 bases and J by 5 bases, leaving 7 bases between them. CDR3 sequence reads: CASRQGTEAFF. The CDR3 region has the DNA TGTGCCAGCAGACAGGGAACTGAAGCTTTCTTT.

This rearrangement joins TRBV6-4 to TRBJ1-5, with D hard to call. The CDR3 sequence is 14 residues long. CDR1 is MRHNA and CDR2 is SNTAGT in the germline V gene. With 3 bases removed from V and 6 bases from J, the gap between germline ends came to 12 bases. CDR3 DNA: TGTGCCAGCAGTGAGGAGGGAGGGTCTCAGCCCCAGCATTTT. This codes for CASSEEGGSQPQHF.

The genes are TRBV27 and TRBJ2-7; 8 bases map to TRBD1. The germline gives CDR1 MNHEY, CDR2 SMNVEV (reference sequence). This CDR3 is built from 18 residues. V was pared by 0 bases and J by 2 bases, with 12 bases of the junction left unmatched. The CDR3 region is CASSLSTPTGGSPYEQYF. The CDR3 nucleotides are TGTGCCAGCAGTTTATCAACCCCAACAGGGGGTTCACCCTACGAGCAGTACTTC.

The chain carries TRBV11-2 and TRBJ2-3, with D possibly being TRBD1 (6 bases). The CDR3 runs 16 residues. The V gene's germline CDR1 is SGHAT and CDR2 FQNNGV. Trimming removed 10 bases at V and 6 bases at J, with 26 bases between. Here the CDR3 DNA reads TGTGCCACCGCCCCGACAATTGGGGCTAGGGGGGATACGCAGTATTTT. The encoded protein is CATAPTIGARGDTQYF.

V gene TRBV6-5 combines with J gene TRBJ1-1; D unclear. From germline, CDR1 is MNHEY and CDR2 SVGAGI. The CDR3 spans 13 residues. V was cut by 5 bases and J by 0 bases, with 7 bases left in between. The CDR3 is CASSTVMNTEAFF. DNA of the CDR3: TGTGCCAGCAGTACAGTCATGAACACTGAAGCTTTCTTT.

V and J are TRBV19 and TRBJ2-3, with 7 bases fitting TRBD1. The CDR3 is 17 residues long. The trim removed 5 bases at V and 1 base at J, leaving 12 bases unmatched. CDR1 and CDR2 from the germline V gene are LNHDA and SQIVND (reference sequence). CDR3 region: CASSPRQGRGGTDTQYF. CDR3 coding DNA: TGTGCCAGTAGTCCGCGACAGGGTAGAGGGGGCACAGATACGCAGTATTTT.

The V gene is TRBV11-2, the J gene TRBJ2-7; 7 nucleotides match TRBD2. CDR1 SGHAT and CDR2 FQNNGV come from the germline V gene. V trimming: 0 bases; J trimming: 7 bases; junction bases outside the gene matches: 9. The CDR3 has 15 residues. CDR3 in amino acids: CASSLDGGGVGEQYF. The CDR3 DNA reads TGTGCCAGCAGCTTAGACGGCGGGGGAGTTGGTGAGCAGTACTTC.

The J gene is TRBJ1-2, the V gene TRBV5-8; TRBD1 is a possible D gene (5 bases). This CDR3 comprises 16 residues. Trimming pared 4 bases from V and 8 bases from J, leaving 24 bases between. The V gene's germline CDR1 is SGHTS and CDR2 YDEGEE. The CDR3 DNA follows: TGTGCCAGCAGCGGGTCGGCGGGGCGCAAGGATGGAGGCTACACCTTC. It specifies CASSGSAGRKDGGYTF.

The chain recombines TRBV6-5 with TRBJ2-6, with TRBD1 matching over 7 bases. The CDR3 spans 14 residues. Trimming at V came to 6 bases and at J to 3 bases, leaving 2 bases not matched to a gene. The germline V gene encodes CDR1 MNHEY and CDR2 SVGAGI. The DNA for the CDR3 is TGTGCCAGCAGGAGGGGGCTTGGGGCCAACGTCCTGACTTTC. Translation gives CASRRGLGANVLTF.

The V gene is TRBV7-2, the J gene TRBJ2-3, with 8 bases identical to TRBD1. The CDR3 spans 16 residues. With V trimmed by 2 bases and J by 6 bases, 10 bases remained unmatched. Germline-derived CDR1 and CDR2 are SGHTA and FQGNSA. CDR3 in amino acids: CASSLSTGTGSDTQYF. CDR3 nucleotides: TGTGCCAGCAGCTTATCGACCGGGACAGGCTCCGATACGCAGTATTTT. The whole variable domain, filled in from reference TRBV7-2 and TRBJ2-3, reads GAGVSQSPSNKVTEKGKDVELRCDPISGHTALYWYRQSLGQGLEFLIYFQGNSAPDKSGLPSDRFSAERTGGSVSTLTIQRTQQEDSAVYLCASSLSTGTGSDTQYFGPGTRLTVL.

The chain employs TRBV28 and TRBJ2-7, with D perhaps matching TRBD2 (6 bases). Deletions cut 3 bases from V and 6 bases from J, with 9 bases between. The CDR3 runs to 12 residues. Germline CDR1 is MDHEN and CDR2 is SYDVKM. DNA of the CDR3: TGTGCCAGCAGTTTCCTGGGGGGCGAGCAGTACTTC. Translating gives CASSFLGGEQYF.

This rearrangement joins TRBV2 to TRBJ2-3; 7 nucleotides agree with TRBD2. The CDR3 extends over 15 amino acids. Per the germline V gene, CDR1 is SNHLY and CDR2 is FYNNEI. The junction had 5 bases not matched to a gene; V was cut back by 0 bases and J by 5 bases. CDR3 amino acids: CASSEAMGGRDTQYF. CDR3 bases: TGTGCCAGCAGTGAAGCGATGGGGGGGAGAGATACGCAGTATTTT.

CDR3 nucleotides: TGTGCCAGCAGATCGTTCAGGGGGCCTGGCGATAGCTACACCTTC. It is translated as CASRSFRGPGDSYTF. The chain uses TRBV7-9 and TRBJ1-2, with 8 bases lining up with TRBD1. From germline, CDR1 is SEHNR and CDR2 FQNEAQ (reference sequence). This CDR3 comprises 15 residues. The trim removed 6 bases at V and 9 bases at J, leaving 15 bases unmatched.

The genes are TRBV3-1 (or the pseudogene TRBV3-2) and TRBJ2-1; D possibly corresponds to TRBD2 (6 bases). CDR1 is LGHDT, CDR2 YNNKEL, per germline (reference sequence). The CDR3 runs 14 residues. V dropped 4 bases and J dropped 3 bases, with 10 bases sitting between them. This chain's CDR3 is CASSLMGGYNEQFF. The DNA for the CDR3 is TGTGCCAGCAGCCTGATGGGGGGCTACAATGAGCAGTTCTTC.

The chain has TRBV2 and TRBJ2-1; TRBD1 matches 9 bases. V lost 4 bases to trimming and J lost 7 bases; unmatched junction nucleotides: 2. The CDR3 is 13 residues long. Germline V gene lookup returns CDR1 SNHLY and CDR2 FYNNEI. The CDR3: CASSGTGDNEQFF. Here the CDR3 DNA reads TGTGCCAGCAGTGGGACAGGGGATAATGAGCAGTTCTTC.